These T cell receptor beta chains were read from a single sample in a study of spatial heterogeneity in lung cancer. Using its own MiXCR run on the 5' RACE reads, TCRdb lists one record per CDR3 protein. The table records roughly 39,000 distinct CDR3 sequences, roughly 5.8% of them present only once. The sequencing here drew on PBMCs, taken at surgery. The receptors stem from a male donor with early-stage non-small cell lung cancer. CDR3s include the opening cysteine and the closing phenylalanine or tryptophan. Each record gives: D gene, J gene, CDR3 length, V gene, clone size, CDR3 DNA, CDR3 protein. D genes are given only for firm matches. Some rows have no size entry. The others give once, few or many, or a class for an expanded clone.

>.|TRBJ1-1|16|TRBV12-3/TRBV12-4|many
TGTGCCAGCAGTTTTCGGGACCCCTCCGAGGAAACTGAAGCTTTCTTT
CASSFRDPSEETEAFF
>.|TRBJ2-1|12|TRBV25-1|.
TGTGCCAGCATCAACAGGCGCAATGAGCAGTTCTTC
CASINRRNEQFF
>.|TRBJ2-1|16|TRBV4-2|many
TGTGCCAGCAGCCAAGAGGCGGTCCAGCCTCTGGATGAGCAGTTCTTC
CASSQEAVQPLDEQFF
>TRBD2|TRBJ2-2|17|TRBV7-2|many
TGTGCCAGCAGTACCTTTAGCGGGGGGGCGTTTACCGGGGAGCTGTTTTTT
CASSTFSGGAFTGELFF
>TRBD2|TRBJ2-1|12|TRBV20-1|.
TGCAGTGCACCGGGACTAGTTCCTGAGCAGTTCTTC
CSAPGLVPEQFF
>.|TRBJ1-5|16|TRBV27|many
TGTGCCAGCAGTTTCGTTTGGCAGGGTCGAGGGCAGCCCCAGCATTTT
CASSFVWQGRGQPQHF
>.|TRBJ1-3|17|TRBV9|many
TGTGCCAGCAGCGTAGAACTCCTACAGGGCTCTGGAAACACCATATATTTT
CASSVELLQGSGNTIYF
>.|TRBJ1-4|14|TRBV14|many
TGTGCCAGCAGCCCCCGACAGTCTAATGAAAAACTGTTTTTT
CASSPRQSNEKLFF
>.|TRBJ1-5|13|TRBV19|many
TGTGCCAGTAGTACCTTTCCGCAAGGACCCCAGCATTTT
CASSTFPQGPQHF
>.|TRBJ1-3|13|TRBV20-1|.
TGCAGTGCCCAGGCGGCGGTGGGAAACACCATATATTTT
CSAQAAVGNTIYF
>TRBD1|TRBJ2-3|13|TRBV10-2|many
TGCGCCAGCGGACAGGTTAGCACAGATACGCAGTATTTT
CASGQVSTDTQYF
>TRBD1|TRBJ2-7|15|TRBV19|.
TGTGCCAGTAGTATTGGGACAGGGGGGTCCTCCGAGCAGTACTTC
CASSIGTGGSSEQYF
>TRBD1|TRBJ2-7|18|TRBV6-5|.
TGTGCCAGCAGGGATTCGACAGGGAACACCCCAAAGTCCTACGAGCAGTACTTC
CASRDSTGNTPKSYEQYF
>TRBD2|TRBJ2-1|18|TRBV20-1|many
TGCAGTGCTAGTTCGTCAGCGGGGTGGGGGAGCTCCTACAATGAGCAGTTCTTC
CSASSSAGWGSSYNEQFF
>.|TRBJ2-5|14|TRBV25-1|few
TGTGCCAGCGGGTCGCCCTTTAGGCAAGAGACCCAGTACTTC
CASGSPFRQETQYF
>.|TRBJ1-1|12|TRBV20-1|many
TGCAGTGCAGCCCCGGGGGGAAGGGAAGCTTTCTTT
CSAAPGGREAFF
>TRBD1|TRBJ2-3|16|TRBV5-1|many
TGCGCCAGCAGTCCTGGTTTGACAGGGGCCACAGATACGCAGTATTTT
CASSPGLTGATDTQYF
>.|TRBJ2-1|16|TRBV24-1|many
TGTGCCACCAGTGATTTTAGGGGGGGCAGGGACTATGAGCAGTTCTTC
CATSDFRGGRDYEQFF
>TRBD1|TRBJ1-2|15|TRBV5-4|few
TGTGCCAGCAGCTTGGGAACAGGGGCTGACTATGGCTACACCTTC
CASSLGTGADYGYTF
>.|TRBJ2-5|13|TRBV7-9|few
TGTGCCAGCAGCTTAGACGCAGAAGAGACCCAGTACTTC
CASSLDAEETQYF
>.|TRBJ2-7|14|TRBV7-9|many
TGTGCCAGCAGCTTGGGACGGGGGAACTACGAGCAGTACTTC
CASSLGRGNYEQYF
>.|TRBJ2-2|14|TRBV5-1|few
TGCGCCAGCAGCGAGAGCGGGCCGCTCGGGGAGCTGTTTTTT
CASSESGPLGELFF
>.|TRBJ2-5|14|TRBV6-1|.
TGTGCCAGCAGTGCAAGACAGTCTCGGGAGACCCAGTACTTC
CASSARQSRETQYF
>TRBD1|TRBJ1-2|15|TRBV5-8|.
TGTGCCAGCAGCCCGAGGACAGGAGGGTACTATGGCTACACCTTC
CASSPRTGGYYGYTF
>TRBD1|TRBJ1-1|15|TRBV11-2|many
TGTGCCAGCAGACCAGTCAGGGGGCCGAACACTGAAGCTTTCTTT
CASRPVRGPNTEAFF
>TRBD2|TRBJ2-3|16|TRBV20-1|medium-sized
TGCAGTGCTAGAGTTGGGACTAGCGGGGGGACAGATACGCAGTATTTT
CSARVGTSGGTDTQYF